These 8 T cell receptor beta chains were all obtained from the same sample, sequenced in a study of vaccination effects on CD4 cells after COVID-19 (dated 2022 in TCRdb). The ViraFEST assay stimulated PBMC with viral peptide pools and then used TCR sequencing to identify antigen-specific CD4+ T cell clonotypes by expansion. After about 10 days of culture, CD4+ T cells were isolated with the EasySep CD4+ T cell isolation kit. Two doses of either the BNT162b2 or the mRNA-1273 mRNA SARS-CoV-2 vaccine were administered to participants. The receptor library was made with the immunoSEQ multiplex PCR assay. TCRdb obtained this table from immuneACCESS and retained in-frame rearrangements with V and J assigned. These tables miss some clones; where compared with another copy, unresolved V genes account for less than half of the shortfall, and the remainder is unexplained. The table for this sample lists 25,000 to 30,000 clones; roughly 70% of them were counted only once. The ten largest make up about 10% of the sample.

Antigen specificity for these receptors is unknown. The sample consisted of CD4+ T cells from PBMCs cultured with HCoV-NL63 spike peptides, taken after COVID-19 vaccination. What the cell subset or site label conveys for this sample: HCoV-NL63 spike overlapping peptide pool stimulation. These receptors were collected from a human donor who received a COVID-19 vaccine.

The chain couples TRBV20-1 to TRBJ2-4; 12 bases fit TRBD2. The CDR3 is made up of 18 amino acids. Per germline, CDR1 DFQATT and CDR2 SNEGSKA (reference sequence). With 3 bases clipped from V and 0 bases from J, the junction kept 9 bases outside the gene matches. CDR3 sequence reads: CSASRSSGGGLAKNIQYF. DNA of the CDR3: TGCAGTGCTAGTAGGTCTAGCGGGGGGGGATTAGCCAAAAACATTCAGTACTTC.

The chain recombines TRBV6-1 with TRBJ1-6; D remains unclear. The CDR3 contains 17 residues. In germline, CDR1 is MNHNS, CDR2 SASEGT. The V and J ends lost 1 base and 6 bases respectively, with 16 bases between them. The CDR3 bases are TGTGCCAGCAGTGAAGGGGCCCAGGCCACTTTTAATTCACCCCTCCACTTT. Its translation: CASSEGAQATFNSPLHF.

This clone was found a few times. CDR3: CASSRTSGSLYEQYF. The CDR3 DNA reads as TGTGCCAGCAGCAGGACTAGCGGGAGTCTCTACGAGCAGTACTTC. The gene calls are TRBV11-2 and TRBJ2-7; 13 bases match TRBD2. The junction had 4 bases not matched to a gene; V was cut back by 5 bases and J by 3 bases. Germline V CDR1 and CDR2: SGHAT, FQNNGV. The CDR3 totals 15 residues.

V usage is TRBV5-6 and J usage is TRBJ2-2; perhaps TRBD2 as D (6 bases). CDR1 is SGHDT, CDR2 YYEEEE, per germline. The CDR3 contains 13 residues. Trimming stripped 4 bases from V and 6 bases from J, with 10 bases between. The CDR3 DNA sequence: TGTGCCAGCAGCCGGGGGATTCCCGGGGAGCTGTTTTTT. Residues: CASSRGIPGELFF.

This chain joins TRBV5-1 and TRBJ1-3, with D possibly TRBD1 on 6 matching bases. Germline loops: CDR1 SGHRS, CDR2 YFSETQ. This CDR3 has 14 residues. The germline V and J ends were trimmed by 4 bases and 7 bases, with 15 bases remaining between them. The CDR3 bases are TGCGCCAGCAGCCGTCCCGGGACAAGTAACACCATATATTTT. Protein product: CASSRPGTSNTIYF.

This rearrangement joins TRBV27 to TRBJ2-1, with 11 positions matching TRBD2. The germline V gene encodes CDR1 MNHEY and CDR2 SMNVEV (reference sequence). The CDR3 has 16 amino acids. J gave up 10 bases and V 4 bases, and 12 bases lay outside the gene matches. In DNA, the CDR3 is TGTGCCAGCAGTTCCAAGACTAGCGGGGTGTCGGGCGAGCAGTTCTTC. Its translation is CASSSKTSGVSGEQFF.

The gene calls are TRBV19 and TRBJ1-5; perhaps TRBD1 as D (5 bases). The germline gives CDR1 LNHDA, CDR2 SQIVND (reference sequence). Deletions cut 3 bases from V and 5 bases from J, with 8 bases between. The CDR3 runs 13 residues. CDR3 sequence: CASSIFRDQPQHF. The DNA for the CDR3 is TGTGCCAGTAGTATTTTCAGGGATCAGCCCCAGCATTTT.

The chain has TRBV12-3 or TRBV12-4 and TRBJ1-6; D may be TRBD1 (6 bases). Trimming took off 5 bases at V and 9 bases at J, with 8 bases between the two ends. This CDR3 comprises 12 residues. The CDR3 coding sequence is TGTGCCAGCAGTAGGGGGAGTTCACCCCTCCACTTT. Protein: CASSRGSSPLHF.